This T cell receptor (beta chain) originates from a study of OX40 agonist ivuxolimab in advanced cancers. With respect to the entire study: Ivuxolimab was an agonistic, fully human IgG2 monoclonal antibody directed against OX40 (CD134), a costimulatory receptor. Intravenous ivuxolimab was administered to patients every 2 weeks at six dose levels: 0.01, 0.1, 0.3, 1.5, 3 and 10 mg/kg. Of the 50 to 55 dose-escalation patients, hepatocellular carcinoma was present in about 20, melanoma in approximately 15, renal cell carcinoma in 9 and head and neck cancer in 9. Peripheral TCRbeta sequencing was intended to test whether TCR sequence diversity was altered and clonal T-cell expansion was caused by ivuxolimab. Partial responses occurred in three dose-escalation patients, of whom one had hepatocellular carcinoma and two had cutaneous melanoma. Prior anti-PD-1, anti-PD-L1 or anti-CTLA-4 therapy was permitted, and checkpoint inhibitors had been received by approximately 39% of dose-escalation patients. The dose-escalation cohort was about 86% male with a mean age of approximately 60 years, ranging from roughly 20 to 85. The paper describes the monotherapy dose-escalation part (N of about 54 patients) of the phase I trial of ivuxolimab.

Relative to germline, V is 2 bases shorter and J is 3 bases shorter, with 9 bases between their ends. From a lookup of the germline V gene, CDR1 and CDR2 are SGHTA and FQGTGA. Its CDR3 holds 14 amino acids, cysteine through phenylalanine. The retained sequence is limited to the CDR3, 42 bases, with the frame set at the first base. For sequencing of the TCRbeta CDR3 region, genomic DNA was extracted from the sorted cells. TCRbeta CDR3 regions were sequenced using the immunoSEQ Assay. TCRdb obtained this table from immuneACCESS and retained in-frame rearrangements with V and J assigned. These tables miss some clones; where compared with another copy, unresolved V genes account for less than half of the shortfall, and the remainder is unexplained. Recorded for this sample are tens of thousands of clones; about 86% of them occurred a single time. The ten largest clones take up approximately 0.8% of the sample.

To note about this clone: This receptor's antigen is unknown. No base-level quality is on record; no much larger clone is a single base apart.

General conclusions and limits of the study: Which antigens the clonally expanded peripheral T cells were specific for was not determined. Low levels of normalized T-cell clonal expansion were also seen in some patients who did not respond. Partial responders in the 0.1-3.0 mg/kg groups had among the lowest normalized peripheral clonal expansion, especially among CD8+ T cells. After ivuxolimab, more expanded clones were found on average in CD8+ T cells than in CD4+ T cells. Clonal expansion of both CD4+ and CD8+ blood T cells was observed from baseline to week 6 at doses 0.1 to 3.0 mg/kg.

The trial excluded patients who had a history of autoimmune disease or were on systemic immunosuppression. Peripheral blood for TCR sequencing was collected from all dose cohorts at baseline, on cycle 4 day 1, and on cycle 7 day 1. Samples came from an open-label, multicenter, first-in-human phase I dose-escalation trial of ivuxolimab. Adults with locally advanced or metastatic melanoma, renal cell, hepatocellular, or head and neck squamous cell carcinoma were enrolled in the trial. Before TCR sequencing, CD4+ T cells and CD8+ T cells were sorted from peripheral blood as separate populations. Here the sequenced sample was CD4+ or CD8+ T cells sorted from blood, taken in a trial of the OX40 agonist ivuxolimab. The chain links TRBV7-3 with TRBJ2-3; the D gene cannot be resolved reliably. The clonotype was recovered from an adult with an advanced solid tumor such as melanoma, head and neck, liver or kidney cancer. The CDR3 reads CASSLRGPTDTQYF. The sequenced DNA is TGTGCCAGCAGCTTACGTGGGCCTACAGATACGCAGTATTTT.